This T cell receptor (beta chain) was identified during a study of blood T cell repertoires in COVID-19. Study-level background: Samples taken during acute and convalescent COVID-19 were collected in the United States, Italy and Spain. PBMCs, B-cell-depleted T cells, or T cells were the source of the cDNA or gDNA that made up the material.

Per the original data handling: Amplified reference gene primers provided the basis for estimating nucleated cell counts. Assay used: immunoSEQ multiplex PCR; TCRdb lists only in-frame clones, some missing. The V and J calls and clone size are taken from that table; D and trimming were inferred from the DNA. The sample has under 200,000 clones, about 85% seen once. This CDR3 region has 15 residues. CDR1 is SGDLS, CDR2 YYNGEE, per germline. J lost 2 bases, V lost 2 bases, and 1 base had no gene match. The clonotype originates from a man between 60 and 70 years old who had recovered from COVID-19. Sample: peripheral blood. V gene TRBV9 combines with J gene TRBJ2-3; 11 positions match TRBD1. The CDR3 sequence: CASSVGQGVTDTQYF. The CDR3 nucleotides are TGTGCCAGCAGCGTGGGACAGGGGGTCACAGATACGCAGTATTTT.